This T cell receptor (beta chain) was observed in a study of blood T cell repertoires in COVID-19. The assay was immunoSEQ multiplex PCR, and TCRdb's table has in-frame clones only and misses some. The sample lists 150,000 or so clones; around 90% were seen once. Enrolled through a virtual design, the participants were between roughly 18 and 90 years of age and came from 24 US areas. Clinical history reported by participants formed the basis on which cohorts were assigned. A case of COVID-19 had been met by exposed participants within 2 weeks before study entry. Sequenced sample: PBMCs or T cells enriched from blood (not recorded which). This receptor was identified in a middle-aged woman who had been exposed to COVID-19.

CDR3 protein: CASSPSGGQTQYF. CDR3 bases: TGTGCCAGCAGCCCTTCCGGGGGTCAGACCCAGTACTTC. The chain couples TRBV5-4 to TRBJ2-5; weak D call: TRBD2 (6 bases). Trimming shortened V by 4 bases and J by 6 bases, and 13 bases separated the two germline ends. This CDR3 is built from 13 residues. Germline CDR1 is SGHNT and CDR2 is YYREEE (reference sequence).